This T cell receptor beta chain emerged from a study of siplizumab effects on memory and regulatory T cells (dated by TCRdb to about 2019). General notes on the study: The study examined how the anti-CD2 antibody siplizumab affects alloreactive T-cell subsets in allogeneic mixed lymphocyte reactions built from human PBMCs.

Sorted unstimulated T cells and proliferating T cells recovered from mixed lymphocyte reactions were subjected to TCRbeta CDR3 sequencing. Fresh whole blood from roughly ten HLA-typed healthy donors was used to isolate PBMCs. To map where alloreactive clones came from, CD4+ non-regulatory T cells in the unstimulated state were FACS-sorted. Summary of the overall study and its limitations: For roughly 75-97% of proliferating CD4+ or CD8+ clones, no naive or memory phenotype could be assigned. Whether proliferating Tregs from siplizumab cultures actually had suppressive function was not functionally confirmed. Among mappable alloreactive CD4+ clones, the Treg-derived fraction averaged around 70% with siplizumab versus 25% to 30% in control reactions. The cumulative frequency of alloreactive sequences traceable to unstimulated CD4+ memory T cells was significantly reduced by siplizumab. Compared with memory T cells, unstimulated naive T cells appeared more diverse, and naive cells seemed to make a substantial contribution to the alloresponse. Sequences below about 10^-5 frequency were poorly captured, so only a minor fraction of alloreactive clones could be mapped to unstimulated subsets.

To note about this clone: Its antigen target is currently unknown. Nothing much larger sits one base from this clone, and base qualities are not available.

The method was the immunoSEQ multiplex PCR assay. Each sample had some 96,000 TCR templates assayed by the deep sequencing platform. Genomic DNA extracted from sorted T cells was used for TCRbeta CDR3 sequencing. As for how the authors treated the data: Clonal analysis of TCRbeta CDR3 data was done in the R programming language. Comparing unstimulated samples against CFSE-low samples taken after the reaction was how alloreactive CD4+ and CD8+ clones were defined. Regulatory or non-regulatory origin of alloreactive CD4+ clones was assigned by matching sequences to the sorted unstimulated Treg and non-Treg repertoires. Here the immuneACCESS table is served through TCRdb, limited to in-frame sequences with V and J called. Missing clones are a known gap in these copies; in checked studies unresolved V genes cover under half, and the rest lacks a known reason. The V and J calls and clone size were taken over from that table, and D and trimming were inferred from the DNA. The sample yields 100,000 or so clones; roughly 93% were counted once. Over 0.15% of the sample comes from the top ten.

The CDR3 goes from the cysteine to the phenylalanine over 17 residues. The sequence is cut down to CDR3 DNA, 51 bases in frame from base 1. The chain employs TRBV21-1 and TRBJ2-3; no DNA check was done on the table's D call, TRBD2. TRBV21-1 counts as a pseudogene. Sequenced sample: non-Treg CD4+ T cells sorted from blood. The cell subset or site label, read with the paper, signifies: FACS-sorted unstimulated CD4+ non-regulatory T cells. The receptor was isolated from a human donor in good health. The DNA sequence follows: TGTGCCAGCAGCAAAGCAGATGGGAGACCTAGCACAGATACGCAGTATTTT. This gives the protein CASSKADGRPSTDTQYF.